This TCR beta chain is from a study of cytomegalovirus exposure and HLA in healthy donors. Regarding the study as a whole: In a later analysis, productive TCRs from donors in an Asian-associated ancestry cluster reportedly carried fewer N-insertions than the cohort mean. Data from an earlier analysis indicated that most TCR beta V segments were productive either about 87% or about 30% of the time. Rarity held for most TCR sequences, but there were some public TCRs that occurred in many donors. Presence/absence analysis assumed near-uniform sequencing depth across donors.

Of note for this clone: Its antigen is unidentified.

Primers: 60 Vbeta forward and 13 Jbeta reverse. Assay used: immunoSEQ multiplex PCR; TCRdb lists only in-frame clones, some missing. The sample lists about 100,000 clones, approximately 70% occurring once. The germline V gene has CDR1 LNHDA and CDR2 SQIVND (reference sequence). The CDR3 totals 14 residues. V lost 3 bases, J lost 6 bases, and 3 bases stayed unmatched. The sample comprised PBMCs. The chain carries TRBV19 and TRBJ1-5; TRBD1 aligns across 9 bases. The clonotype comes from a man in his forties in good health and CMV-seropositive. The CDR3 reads CASSIDRGAQPQHF. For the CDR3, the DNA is TGTGCCAGTAGTATCGACAGGGGGGCTCAGCCCCAGCATTTT. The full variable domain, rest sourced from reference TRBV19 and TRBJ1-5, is DGGITQSPKYLFRKEGQNVTLSCEQNLNHDAMYWYRQDPGQGLRLIYYSQIVNDFQKGDIAEGYSVSREKKESFPLTVTSAQKNPTAFYLCASSIDRGAQPQHFGDGTRLSIL.